The 11 T cell receptor beta chains presented below share a single source sample, sequenced in a study of OX40 agonist ivuxolimab in advanced cancers. The table came from immunoSEQ multiplex PCR; TCRdb's copy has only in-frame clones and leaves some out. The sample has about 100,000 clones, around 93% seen once; the top ten hold roughly 0.53%. This material consisted of CD4+ or CD8+ T cells sorted from blood, taken in a trial of the OX40 agonist ivuxolimab. The source is an adult with an advanced solid tumor such as melanoma, head and neck, liver or kidney cancer.

J is TRBJ1-2 and V is TRBV2, with 10 bases fitting TRBD1. Germline V gene data show CDR1 as SNHLY and CDR2 as FYNNEI. There are 15 residues in the CDR3. J was trimmed by 3 bases and V by 5 bases; bases with no gene match: 6. CDR3 amino acids: CASSQRQGAHYGYTF. DNA of the CDR3: TGTGCCAGCAGTCAAAGACAGGGGGCACACTATGGCTACACCTTC.

The chain is built from TRBV27 and TRBJ2-5; D is perhaps TRBD1 (5 bases). The germline V and J ends were trimmed by 6 bases and 7 bases, with 12 bases remaining between them. The CDR3 length is 12 residues. CDR1 is MNHEY and CDR2 is SMNVEV in the germline V gene (reference sequence). The CDR3 nucleotides read TGTGCCAGCAGACCCGACAGTTGGACCCAGTACTTC. Its translation: CASRPDSWTQYF.

J is TRBJ2-5 and V is TRBV29-1; 10 nucleotides agree with TRBD2. This CDR3 comprises 15 residues. Germline CDR1 is SQVTM and CDR2 is ANQGSEA. The J segment lost 5 bases and the V segment lost 3 bases, leaving 9 bases of the junction unmatched. The CDR3 protein is CSVEGASGSRETQYF. In nucleotides, the CDR3 is TGCAGCGTTGAGGGGGCTAGCGGGAGTCGGGAGACCCAGTACTTC.

The chain uses TRBV19 and TRBJ2-3, with D perhaps given as TRBD1 or TRBD2 (6 bases each). V lost 3 bases to trimming and J lost 4 bases, with 11 bases between them. CDR3 length equals 14 residues. Germline V gene data show CDR1 as LNHDA and CDR2 as SQIVND (reference sequence). The CDR3, as DNA: TGTGCCAGTAGTATGGGGGGCAGTTCAGATACGCAGTATTTT. Protein product: CASSMGGSSDTQYF.

The V and J genes are TRBV5-8 and TRBJ1-5, with D hard to call. The V and J ends lost 3 bases and 1 base respectively, with 11 bases between them. Germline values: CDR1 SGHTS, CDR2 YDEGEE. This CDR3 spans 15 amino acids. The CDR3 sequence is CASSWTRRSNQPQHF. The CDR3 bases are TGTGCCAGCAGCTGGACCCGTCGGAGCAATCAGCCCCAGCATTTT.

This chain joins TRBV18 and TRBJ2-6; D is uncertain. V shed 2 bases and J shed 2 bases, with 4 bases lying between them. The CDR3 runs to 14 residues. The V gene's germline CDR1 is KGHSH and CDR2 LQKENI. CDR3 nucleotides: TGTGCCAGCTCACCAGGAACTGGGGCCAACGTCCTGACTTTC. Its translation: CASSPGTGANVLTF.

This chain joins TRBV2 and TRBJ1-5; TRBD1 aligns across 8 bases. Germline V gene data show CDR1 as SNHLY and CDR2 as FYNNEI. This CDR3 contains 15 residues. J gave up 6 bases and V 5 bases, and 9 bases lay outside the gene matches. The DNA of the CDR3 is TGTGCCAGCAGTCCAACAGGGGGGGTCGGTCAGCCCCAGCATTTT. Translation: CASSPTGGVGQPQHF.

V usage is TRBV5-1 and J usage is TRBJ1-2, with D maybe TRBD1 (6 bases). CDR1 and CDR2 from the germline V gene are SGHRS and YFSETQ. The CDR3 extends over 13 amino acids. Trimming removed 1 base at V and 7 bases at J, with 11 bases between. DNA of the CDR3: TGCGCCAGCAGCTTGTCAGGGGCTGGTGGCTACACCTTC. Its protein is CASSLSGAGGYTF.

V gene TRBV30 combines with J gene TRBJ2-1; 13 bases match TRBD2. Germline V lookup: CDR1 GTSNPN, CDR2 SVGIG (reference sequence). The junction had 12 bases not matched to a gene; V was cut back by 3 bases and J by 7 bases. This CDR3 has 17 amino acids. The CDR3 loop reads CAWSTGTSGIGGNEQFF. The CDR3 bases are TGTGCCTGGAGCACCGGGACTAGCGGGATTGGAGGGAATGAGCAGTTCTTC.

The chain uses TRBV28 and TRBJ2-1, with a possible D match to TRBD2 (6 bases). V was pared by 2 bases and J by 5 bases, with 13 bases between. CDR3 length: 15 amino acids. CDR1 is MDHEN, CDR2 SYDVKM, per germline. The chain's CDR3 is CASSLEGLADNEQFF. CDR3 sequence (DNA): TGTGCCAGCAGTTTAGAGGGACTCGCTGACAATGAGCAGTTCTTC.

The J gene is TRBJ2-3, the V gene TRBV5-6; no definite D call. This CDR3 is 13 amino acids long. V was trimmed by 4 bases and J by 0 bases, leaving 6 bases between them. CDR1 is SGHDT, CDR2 YYEEEE, per germline. CDR3 sequence (DNA): TGTGCCAGCAGCACTTGGAGCACAGATACGCAGTATTTT. This sequence encodes CASSTWSTDTQYF.